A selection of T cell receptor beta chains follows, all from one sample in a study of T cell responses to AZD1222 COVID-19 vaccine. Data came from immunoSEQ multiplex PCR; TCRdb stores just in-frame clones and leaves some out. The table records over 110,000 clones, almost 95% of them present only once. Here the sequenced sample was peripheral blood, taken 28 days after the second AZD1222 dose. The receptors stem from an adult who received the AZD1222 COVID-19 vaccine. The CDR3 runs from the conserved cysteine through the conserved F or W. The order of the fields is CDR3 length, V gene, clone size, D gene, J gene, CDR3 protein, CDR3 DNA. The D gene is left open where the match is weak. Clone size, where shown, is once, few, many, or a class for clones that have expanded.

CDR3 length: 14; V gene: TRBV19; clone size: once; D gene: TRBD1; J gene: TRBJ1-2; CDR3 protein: CASSPGQGYNGYTF; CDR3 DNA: TGTGCCAGTAGTCCGGGACAGGGATATAATGGCTACACCTTC
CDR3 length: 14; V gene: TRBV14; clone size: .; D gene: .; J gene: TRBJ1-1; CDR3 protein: CASSQGMPGTEAFF; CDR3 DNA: TGTGCCAGCAGCCAAGGGATGCCTGGGACTGAAGCTTTCTTT
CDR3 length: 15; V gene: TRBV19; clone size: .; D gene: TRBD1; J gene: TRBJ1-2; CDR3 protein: CASSIGTGSVYGYTF; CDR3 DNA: TGTGCCAGTAGTATCGGGACAGGGAGTGTCTATGGCTACACCTTC
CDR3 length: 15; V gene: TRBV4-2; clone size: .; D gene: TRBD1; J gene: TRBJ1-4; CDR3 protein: CASSYSDRGNEKLFF; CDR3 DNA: TGTGCCAGCAGCTATTCCGACAGGGGGAATGAAAAACTGTTTTTT
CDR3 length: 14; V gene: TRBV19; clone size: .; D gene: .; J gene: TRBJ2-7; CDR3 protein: CASGRGEQWHEQYF; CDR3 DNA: TGTGCCAGTGGGAGGGGGGAGCAATGGCACGAGCAGTACTTC
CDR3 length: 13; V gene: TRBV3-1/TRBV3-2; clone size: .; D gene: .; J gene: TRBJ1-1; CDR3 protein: CASSQATNTEAFF; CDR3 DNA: TGTGCCAGCAGCCAAGCCACGAACACTGAAGCTTTCTTT
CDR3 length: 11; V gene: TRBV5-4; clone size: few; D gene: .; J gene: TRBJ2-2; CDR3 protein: CASEATGELFF; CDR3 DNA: TGTGCCAGCGAGGCCACCGGGGAGCTGTTTTTT
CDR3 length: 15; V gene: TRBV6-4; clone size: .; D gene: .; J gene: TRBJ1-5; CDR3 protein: CASNHVGVWNQPQHF; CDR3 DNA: TGTGCCAGCAATCACGTCGGGGTATGGAATCAGCCCCAGCATTTT
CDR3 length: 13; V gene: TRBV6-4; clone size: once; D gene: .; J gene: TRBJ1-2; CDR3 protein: CASSDSGGYGYTF; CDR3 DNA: TGTGCCAGCAGTGACTCAGGGGGATACGGCTACACCTTC
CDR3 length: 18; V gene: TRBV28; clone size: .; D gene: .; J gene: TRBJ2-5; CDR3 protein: CASSLLSPGRRGKETQYF; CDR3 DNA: TGTGCCAGCAGTTTATTGTCCCCCGGACGGCGGGGTAAAGAGACCCAGTACTTC
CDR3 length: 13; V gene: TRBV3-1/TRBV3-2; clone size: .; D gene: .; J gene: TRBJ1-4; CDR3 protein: CASSQRPGEKLFF; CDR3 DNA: TGTGCCAGCAGCCAAAGACCGGGCGAAAAACTGTTTTTT
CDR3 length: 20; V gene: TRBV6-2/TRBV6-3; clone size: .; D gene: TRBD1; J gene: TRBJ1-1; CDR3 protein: CASSYSGQLRTSYMNTEAFF; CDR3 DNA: TGTGCCAGCAGTTACTCGGGACAGCTGCGAACTTCATATATGAACACTGAAGCTTTCTTT
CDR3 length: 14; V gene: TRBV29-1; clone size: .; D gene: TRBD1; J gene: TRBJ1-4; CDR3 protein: CSVEADRENEKLFF; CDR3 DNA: TGCAGCGTTGAGGCGGACAGGGAGAATGAAAAACTGTTTTTT
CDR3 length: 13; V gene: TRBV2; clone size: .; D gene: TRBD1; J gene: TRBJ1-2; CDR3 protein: CASRAGTGSGYTF; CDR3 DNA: TGTGCCAGCAGGGCGGGGACAGGGTCTGGCTACACCTTC
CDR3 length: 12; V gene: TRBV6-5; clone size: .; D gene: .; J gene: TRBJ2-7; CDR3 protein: CASSYPPGEQYF; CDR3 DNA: TGTGCCAGCAGTTATCCCCCCGGGGAGCAGTACTTC
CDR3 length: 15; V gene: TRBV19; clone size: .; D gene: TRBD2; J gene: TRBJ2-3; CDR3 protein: CASSIGGRDRDTQYF; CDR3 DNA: TGTGCCAGTAGTATAGGCGGGAGGGATAGAGATACGCAGTATTTT
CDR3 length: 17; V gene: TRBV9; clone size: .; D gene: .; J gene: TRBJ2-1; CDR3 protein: CASSVDEVWGPLSEQFF; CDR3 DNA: TGTGCCAGCAGCGTAGACGAGGTCTGGGGTCCCCTCAGTGAGCAGTTCTTC
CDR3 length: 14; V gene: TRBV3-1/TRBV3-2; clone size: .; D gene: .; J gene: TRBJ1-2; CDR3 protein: CASSQERRDRGYTF; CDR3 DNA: TGTGCCAGCAGCCAAGAGCGCAGGGACCGGGGCTACACCTTC
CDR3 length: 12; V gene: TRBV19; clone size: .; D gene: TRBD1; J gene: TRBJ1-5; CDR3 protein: CAGGQYNQPQHF; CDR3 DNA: TGTGCCGGGGGACAGTACAATCAGCCCCAGCATTTT
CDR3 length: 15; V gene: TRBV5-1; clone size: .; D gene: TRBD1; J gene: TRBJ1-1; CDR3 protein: CASSDRDRAWTEAFF; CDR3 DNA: TGCGCCAGCAGTGACAGGGACAGGGCTTGGACTGAAGCTTTCTTT
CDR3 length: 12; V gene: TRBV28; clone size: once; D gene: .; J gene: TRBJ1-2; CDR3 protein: CASSSGSYGYTF; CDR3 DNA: TGTGCCAGCAGTTCAGGGAGCTATGGCTACACCTTC
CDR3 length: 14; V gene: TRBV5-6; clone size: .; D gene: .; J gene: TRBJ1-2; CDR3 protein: CASSLAGRVYGYTF; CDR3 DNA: TGTGCCAGCAGCTTGGCGGGCAGGGTCTATGGCTACACCTTC
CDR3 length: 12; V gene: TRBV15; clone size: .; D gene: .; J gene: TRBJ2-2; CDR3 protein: CATSRPIGELFF; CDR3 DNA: TGTGCCACCAGCAGGCCTATCGGGGAGCTGTTTTTT
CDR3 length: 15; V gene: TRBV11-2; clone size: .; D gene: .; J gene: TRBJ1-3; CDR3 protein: CASSSAGYAGNTIYF; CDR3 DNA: TGTGCCAGCAGCTCGGCGGGGTATGCTGGAAACACCATATATTTT
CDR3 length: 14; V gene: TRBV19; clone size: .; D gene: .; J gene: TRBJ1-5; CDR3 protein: CASRDRTTNQPQHF; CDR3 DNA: TGTGCCAGTAGGGACCGCACTACCAATCAGCCCCAGCATTTT
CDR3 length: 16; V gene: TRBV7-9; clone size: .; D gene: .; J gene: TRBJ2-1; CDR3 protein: CASSPWRAPPSDEQFF; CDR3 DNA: TGTGCCAGCAGCCCCTGGAGAGCACCCCCTTCGGATGAGCAGTTCTTC
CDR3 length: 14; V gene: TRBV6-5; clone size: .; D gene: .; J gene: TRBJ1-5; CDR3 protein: CASNLEPSNQPQHF; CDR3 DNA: TGTGCCAGCAACCTGGAGCCAAGCAATCAGCCCCAGCATTTT
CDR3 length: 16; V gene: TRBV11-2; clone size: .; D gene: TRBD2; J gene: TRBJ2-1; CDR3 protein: CASSPGSSGTFDEQFF; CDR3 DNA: TGTGCCAGCAGCCCAGGCTCTAGCGGGACGTTCGATGAGCAGTTCTTC
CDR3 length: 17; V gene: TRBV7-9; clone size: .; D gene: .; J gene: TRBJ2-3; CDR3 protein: CASSLGLDAIRADTQYF; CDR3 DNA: TGTGCCAGCAGCTTGGGCTTGGACGCTATAAGGGCAGATACGCAGTATTTT